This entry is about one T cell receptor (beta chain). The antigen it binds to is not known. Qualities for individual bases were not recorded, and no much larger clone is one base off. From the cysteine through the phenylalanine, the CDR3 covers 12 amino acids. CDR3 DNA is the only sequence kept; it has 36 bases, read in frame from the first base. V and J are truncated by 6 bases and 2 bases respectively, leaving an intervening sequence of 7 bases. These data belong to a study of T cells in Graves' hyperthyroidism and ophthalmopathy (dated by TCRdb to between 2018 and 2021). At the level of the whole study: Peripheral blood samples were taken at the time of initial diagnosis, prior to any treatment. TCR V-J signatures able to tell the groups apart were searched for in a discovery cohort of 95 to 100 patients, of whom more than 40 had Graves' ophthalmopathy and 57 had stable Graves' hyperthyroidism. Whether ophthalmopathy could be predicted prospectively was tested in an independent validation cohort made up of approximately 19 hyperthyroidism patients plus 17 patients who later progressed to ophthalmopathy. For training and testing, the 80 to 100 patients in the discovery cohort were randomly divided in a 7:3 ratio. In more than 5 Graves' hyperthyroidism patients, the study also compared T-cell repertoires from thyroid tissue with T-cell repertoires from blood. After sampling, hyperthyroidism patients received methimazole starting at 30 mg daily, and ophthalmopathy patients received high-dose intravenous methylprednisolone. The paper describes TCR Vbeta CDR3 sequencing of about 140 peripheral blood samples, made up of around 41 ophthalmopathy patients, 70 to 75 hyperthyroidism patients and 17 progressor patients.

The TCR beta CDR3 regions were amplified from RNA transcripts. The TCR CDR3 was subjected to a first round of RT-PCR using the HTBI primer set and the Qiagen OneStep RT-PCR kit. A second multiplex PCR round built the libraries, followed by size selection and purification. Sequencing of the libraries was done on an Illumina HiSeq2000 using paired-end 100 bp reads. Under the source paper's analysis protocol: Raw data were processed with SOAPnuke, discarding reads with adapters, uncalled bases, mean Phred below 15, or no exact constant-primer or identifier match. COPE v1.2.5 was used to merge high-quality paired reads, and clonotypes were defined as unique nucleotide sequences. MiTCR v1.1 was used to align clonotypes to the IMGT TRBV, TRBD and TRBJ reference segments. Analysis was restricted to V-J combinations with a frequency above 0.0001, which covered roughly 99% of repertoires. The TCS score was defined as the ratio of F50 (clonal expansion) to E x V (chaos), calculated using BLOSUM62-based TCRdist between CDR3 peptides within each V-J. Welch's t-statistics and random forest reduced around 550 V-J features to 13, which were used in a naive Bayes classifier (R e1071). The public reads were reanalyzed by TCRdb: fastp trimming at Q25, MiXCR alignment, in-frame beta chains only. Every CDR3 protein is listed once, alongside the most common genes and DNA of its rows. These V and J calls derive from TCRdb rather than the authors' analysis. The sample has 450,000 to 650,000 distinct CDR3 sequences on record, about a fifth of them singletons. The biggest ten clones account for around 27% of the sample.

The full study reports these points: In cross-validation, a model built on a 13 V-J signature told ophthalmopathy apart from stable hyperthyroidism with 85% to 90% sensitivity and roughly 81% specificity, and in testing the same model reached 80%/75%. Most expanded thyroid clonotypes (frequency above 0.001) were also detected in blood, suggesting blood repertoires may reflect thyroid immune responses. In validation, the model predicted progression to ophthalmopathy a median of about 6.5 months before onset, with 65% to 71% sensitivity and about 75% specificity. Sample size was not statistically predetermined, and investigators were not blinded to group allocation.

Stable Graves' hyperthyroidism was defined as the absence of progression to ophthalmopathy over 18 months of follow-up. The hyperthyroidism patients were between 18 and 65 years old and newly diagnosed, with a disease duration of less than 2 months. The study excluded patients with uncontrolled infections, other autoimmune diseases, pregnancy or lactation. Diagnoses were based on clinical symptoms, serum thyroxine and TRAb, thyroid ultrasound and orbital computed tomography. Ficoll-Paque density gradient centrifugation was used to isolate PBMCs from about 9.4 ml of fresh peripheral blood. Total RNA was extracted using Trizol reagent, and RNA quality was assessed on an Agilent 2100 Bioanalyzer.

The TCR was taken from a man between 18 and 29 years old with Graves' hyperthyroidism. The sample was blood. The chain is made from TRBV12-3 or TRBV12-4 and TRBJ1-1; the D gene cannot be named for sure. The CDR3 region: CASRHDNTEAFF. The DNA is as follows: TGTGCCAGCAGACACGACAACACTGAAGCTTTCTTT.